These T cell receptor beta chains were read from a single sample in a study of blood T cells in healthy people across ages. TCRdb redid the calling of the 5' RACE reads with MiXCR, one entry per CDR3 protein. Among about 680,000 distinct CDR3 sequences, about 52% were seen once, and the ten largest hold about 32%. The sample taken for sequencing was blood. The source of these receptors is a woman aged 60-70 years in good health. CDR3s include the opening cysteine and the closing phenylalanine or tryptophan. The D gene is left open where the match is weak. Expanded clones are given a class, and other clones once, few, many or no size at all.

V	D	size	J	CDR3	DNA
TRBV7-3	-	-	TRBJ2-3	CASSLTGKSADTQYF	TGTGCCAGCAGCTTAACCGGGAAGAGTGCAGATACGCAGTATTTT
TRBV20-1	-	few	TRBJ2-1	CSARARERLNEQFF	TGCAGTGCTAGAGCCCGGGAGCGGTTAAATGAGCAGTTCTTC
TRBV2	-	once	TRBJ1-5	CASSDQGGNQPQHF	TGTGCCAGCAGTGATCAGGGAGGCAATCAGCCCCAGCATTTT
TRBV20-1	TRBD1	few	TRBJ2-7	CSATGTGLYEQYF	TGCAGTGCTACCGGGACAGGACTCTACGAGCAGTACTTC
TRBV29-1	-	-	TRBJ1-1	CSAHYTEAFF	TGCAGCGCTCATTACACTGAAGCTTTCTTT
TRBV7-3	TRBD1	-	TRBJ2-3	CASSLIGTGGTDTQYF	TGTGCCAGCAGCTTAATTGGGACAGGAGGCACAGATACGCAGTATTTT
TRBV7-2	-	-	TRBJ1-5	CASSPQPFGNQPQHF	TGTGCCAGCAGCCCACAACCGTTCGGCAATCAGCCCCAGCATTTT
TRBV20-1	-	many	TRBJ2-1	CSPSGSFSYNEQFF	TGCAGTCCGAGCGGATCCTTCTCCTACAATGAGCAGTTCTTC
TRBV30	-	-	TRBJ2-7	CAWITIREQYF	TGTGCCTGGATAACTATACGCGAGCAGTACTTC
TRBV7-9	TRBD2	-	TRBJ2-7	CASSPVPGLAGAPSYEQYF	TGTGCCAGCAGTCCGGTTCCGGGACTAGCGGGAGCGCCCTCCTACGAGCAGTACTTC
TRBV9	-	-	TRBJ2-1	CASSVQGGGNNEQFF	TGTGCCAGCAGCGTACAGGGTGGAGGCAACAATGAGCAGTTCTTC
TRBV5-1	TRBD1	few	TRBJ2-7	CASSARTGVPLEQYF	TGCGCCAGCAGCGCCCGGACAGGGGTCCCTCTCGAGCAGTACTTC
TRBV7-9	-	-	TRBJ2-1	CASSLDRGGYNNEQFF	TGTGCCAGCAGCTTGGACCGGGGTGGCTATAACAATGAGCAGTTCTTC
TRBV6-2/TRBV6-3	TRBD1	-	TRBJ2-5	CASSRGQRQGRETQYF	TGTGCCAGCAGCAGAGGCCAGAGACAGGGAAGAGAGACCCAGTACTTC
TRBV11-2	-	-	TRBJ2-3	CAGSPIGGTTSTDTQYF	TGTGCCGGCAGCCCAATAGGGGGGACCACTAGCACAGATACGCAGTATTTT
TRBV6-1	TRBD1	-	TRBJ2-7	CASSAGTGGVYEQYF	TGTGCCAGCAGTGCTGGGACAGGGGGCGTCTACGAGCAGTACTTC
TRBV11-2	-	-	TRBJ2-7	CASSLDGTAAGSYEQYF	TGTGCCAGCAGCTTAGATGGGACCGCGGCCGGCTCCTACGAGCAGTACTTC
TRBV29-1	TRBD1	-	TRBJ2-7	CSVSRQGAYEQYF	TGCAGCGTTTCCCGACAGGGTGCCTACGAGCAGTACTTC
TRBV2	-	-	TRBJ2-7	CASSAFRAYEQYF	TGTGCCAGCAGCGCGTTTCGGGCCTACGAGCAGTACTTC
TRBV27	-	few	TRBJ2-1	CASREPGLNEQFF	TGTGCCAGCAGAGAACCGGGGCTCAATGAGCAGTTCTTC
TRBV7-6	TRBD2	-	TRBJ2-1	CASSDELAGISNEQFF	TGTGCCAGCAGCGACGAACTAGCGGGAATTTCGAATGAGCAGTTCTTC
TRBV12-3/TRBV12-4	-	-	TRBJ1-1	CASSPNRQLNTEAFF	TGTGCCAGCAGTCCGAACCGACAGTTGAACACTGAAGCTTTCTTT
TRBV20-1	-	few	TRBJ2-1	CSASPRTGRDEQFF	TGCAGTGCTAGCCCCCGGACAGGGAGGGATGAGCAGTTCTTC
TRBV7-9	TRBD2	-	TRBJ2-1	CASKGIRSGGVYNEQFF	TGTGCCAGCAAGGGGATTCGTAGCGGGGGGGTCTACAATGAGCAGTTCTTC
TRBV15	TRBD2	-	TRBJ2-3	CATSRHSGSTDTQYF	TGTGCCACCAGCAGACATAGCGGGAGCACAGATACGCAGTATTTT
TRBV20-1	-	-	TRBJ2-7	CSADPPGARSYEQYF	TGCAGTGCTGACCCACCCGGAGCCCGGTCCTACGAGCAGTACTTC
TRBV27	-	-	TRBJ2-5	CASRSLGLGETQYF	TGTGCCAGCAGGTCCCTCGGATTAGGAGAGACCCAGTACTTC
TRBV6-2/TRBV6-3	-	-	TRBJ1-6	CASTPTMGHRNSPLHF	TGTGCCAGCACTCCTACGATGGGACACCGAAATTCACCCCTCCACTTT
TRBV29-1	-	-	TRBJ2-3	CSVEGVVGTDTQYF	TGCAGCGTTGAAGGCGTAGTAGGGACAGATACGCAGTATTTT
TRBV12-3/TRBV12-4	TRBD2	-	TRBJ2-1	CASTVGLAGYNEQLF	TGTGCCAGCACTGTCGGACTAGCGGGATACAACGAGCAGCTCTTC
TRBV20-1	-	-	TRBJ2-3	CSAREGRMGTDTQYF	TGCAGTGCTAGAGAGGGCAGGATGGGAACAGATACGCAGTATTTT
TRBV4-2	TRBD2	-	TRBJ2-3	CASSQRAGAVVRDTQYF	TGTGCCAGCAGCCAAAGAGCGGGAGCGGTTGTCCGAGATACGCAGTATTTT
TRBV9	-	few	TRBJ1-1	CASSRDRGGNTEAFF	TGTGCCAGCAGCCGAGATCGGGGCGGAAACACTGAAGCTTTCTTT
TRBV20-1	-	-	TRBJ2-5	CSARPDSGETQYF	TGCAGTGCACGCCCCGACAGTGGGGAGACCCAGTACTTC
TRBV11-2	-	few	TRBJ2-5	CASSLLLGQETQYF	TGTGCCAGCAGCTTATTACTAGGGCAAGAGACCCAGTACTTC
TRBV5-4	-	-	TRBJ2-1	CAVTGKTSSYNEQFF	TGTGCCGTCACGGGCAAAACCAGCTCCTACAATGAGCAGTTCTTC
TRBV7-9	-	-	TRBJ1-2	CASSLGLNGYTF	TGTGCCAGCAGCTTAGGTCTCAATGGCTACACCTTC
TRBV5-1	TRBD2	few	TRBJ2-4	CASSSKEYSGREDIQYF	TGCGCCAGCAGCTCAAAGGAATATAGCGGGAGGGAGGACATTCAGTACTTC
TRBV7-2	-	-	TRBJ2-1	CASSPKVAVAYNEQFF	TGTGCCAGCAGCCCCAAGGTTGCGGTCGCATACAATGAGCAGTTCTTC
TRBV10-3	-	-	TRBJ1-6	CAIRQGGGAKSSPLHF	TGTGCCATCAGGCAGGGTGGGGGGGCGAAGTCTTCACCCCTCCACTTT
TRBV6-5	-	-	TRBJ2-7	CASSSSRGPYEQYF	TGTGCCAGCAGCTCCTCCAGGGGTCCCTACGAGCAGTACTTC
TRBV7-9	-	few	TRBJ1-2	CASSSGTNYGYTF	TGTGCCAGCAGCTCCGGGACGAACTATGGCTACACCTTC
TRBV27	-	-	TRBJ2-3	CASSVRDTQYF	TGTGCCAGCTCCGTGCGGGATACGCAGTATTTT
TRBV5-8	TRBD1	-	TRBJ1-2	CASSPPGQGNYGYTF	TGTGCCAGCAGCCCCCCGGGACAGGGGAACTATGGCTACACCTTC
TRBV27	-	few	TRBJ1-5	CASSYTAPLPQHF	TGTGCCAGCAGTTACACCGCCCCTTTGCCCCAGCATTTT
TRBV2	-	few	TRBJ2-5	CASSERWMETQYF	TGTGCCAGCAGTGAGAGGTGGATGGAGACCCAGTACTTC
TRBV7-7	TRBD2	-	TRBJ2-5	CASSLTGTSLETQYF	TGTGCTAGCAGCTTGACCGGGACTAGCCTTGAGACCCAGTACTTC
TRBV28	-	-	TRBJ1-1	CASTLGTSREAFF	TGTGCCAGCACCCTGGGGACCTCGAGAGAAGCTTTCTTT
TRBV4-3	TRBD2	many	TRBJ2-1	CASSNTLAGGGNEQFF	TGCGCCAGCAGCAATACGCTAGCGGGAGGAGGCAATGAGCAGTTCTTC
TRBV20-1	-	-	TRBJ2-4	CSASEQTWGNIQYF	TGCAGTGCTAGTGAACAAACGTGGGGAAACATTCAGTACTTC
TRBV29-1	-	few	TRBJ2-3	CSVDPGHTDTQYF	TGCAGCGTTGATCCCGGGCACACAGATACGCAGTATTTT
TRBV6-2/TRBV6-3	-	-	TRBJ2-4	CASSPIADQAKNIQYF	TGTGCCAGCAGCCCGATAGCGGACCAAGCCAAAAACATTCAGTACTTC
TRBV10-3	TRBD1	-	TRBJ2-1	CAISPQGGQGIEQFF	TGTGCCATCAGTCCACAGGGCGGACAGGGGATTGAGCAGTTCTTC
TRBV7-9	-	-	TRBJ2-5	CASMGLGETQYF	TGTGCCAGCATGGGGCTTGGGGAGACCCAGTACTTC